The rows below give T cell receptor beta chains drawn from one sample of a study of human thymus T cells. The table came from immunoSEQ multiplex PCR; TCRdb's copy has only in-frame clones and leaves some out. The data contain just over 45,000 clones, 85% to 95% of them singletons. The sequencing sample was made of blood. The receptor set was obtained from a girl under three years old with a congenital heart defect but otherwise immunologically healthy. Both conserved end residues are part of each CDR3.

CASSSQGMGNTIYF	TRBV7-2	TRBJ1-3
CASSRAGTSGRRDTQYF	TRBV19	TRBJ2-3
CASRHSNQPQHF	TRBV28	TRBJ1-5
CASSLSTGGPYNEQFF	TRBV27	TRBJ2-1
CASRPRGPGELFF	TRBV19	TRBJ2-2
CASSHPGELYEQYF	TRBV7-9	TRBJ2-7
CASSYDRSRYGYTF	TRBV6-5	TRBJ1-2
CASSIGTSGSSGANVLTF	TRBV19	TRBJ2-6
CASSYEGRMGYTF	TRBV6-5	TRBJ1-2
CASSPQGGQTREQYF	TRBV18	TRBJ2-7
CASSLPGPGGDEQFF	TRBV7-9	TRBJ2-1
CASSFLAGSTDTQYF	TRBV7-9	TRBJ2-3
CASSEADGGGYGYTF	TRBV2	TRBJ1-2
CASSPLSYNEQFF	TRBV27	TRBJ2-1
CASSQDFGLRPQVAYNEQFF	TRBV4-1	TRBJ2-1
CASSERTNLVRVQETQYF	TRBV6-1	TRBJ2-5
CASSLQVSGNTIYF	TRBV6-6	TRBJ1-3
CASSSPGQGHNEQFF	TRBV6-5	TRBJ2-1
CASRQQGNQPQHF	TRBV28	TRBJ1-5
CASSLSFGTGGGEQYF	TRBV11-2	TRBJ2-7
CASSLGPFTDTQYF	TRBV7-2	TRBJ2-3
CSVEARQETQYF	TRBV29-1	TRBJ2-5
CASSQAGGNTYEQYF	TRBV4-3	TRBJ2-7
CASSYIPGLRGTDTQYF	TRBV5-1	TRBJ2-3
CAWGDSTLQHF	TRBV30	TRBJ2-7
CASSSLFWTSGSPYEQYF	TRBV5-5	TRBJ2-7
CASSPTGQGDTQYF	TRBV7-3	TRBJ2-3
CASSPWTGGSYGYTF	TRBV25-1	TRBJ1-2
CASRFNTGMGDGYTF	TRBV6-1	TRBJ1-2
CASSSPGTGEETQYF	TRBV7-9	TRBJ2-5
CASSRVMGGREKSDEQYF	TRBV7-9	TRBJ2-7
CASSSTGGRLFGTQYF	TRBV7-2	TRBJ2-3
CASSQKSYNYEQYF	TRBV4-1	TRBJ2-7
CASSQEIWDYAYEQYF	TRBV4-3	TRBJ2-7
CASSQNGGRHYEQYF	TRBV14	TRBJ2-7
CASSGEGAGTEAFF	TRBV6-4	TRBJ1-1
CASSYRMGPTGELFF	TRBV6-5	TRBJ2-2
CAWSQDGEKLFF	TRBV30	TRBJ1-4
CASRQQAGYTF	TRBV9	TRBJ1-2
CASSKGGVPYEQYF	TRBV7-2	TRBJ2-7
CASSSGSSYNEQFF	TRBV11-2	TRBJ2-1
CSAAEGPGYTF	TRBV20-1	TRBJ1-2
CASRLQGNTEAFF	TRBV6-5	TRBJ1-1
CASTFSGLAGETQYF	TRBV27	TRBJ2-5
CASSWEGTPHTF	TRBV7-9	TRBJ1-2
CAWSLAGTGAYEQYF	TRBV30	TRBJ2-7
CATSRDRGTYEQYF	TRBV15	TRBJ2-7
CASSNGETGYSNQPQHF	TRBV21-1	TRBJ1-5
CASSLEQRKLDNEQFF	TRBV7-2	TRBJ2-1
CASSQLVWSGREFF	TRBV4-1	TRBJ2-1
CASALQGAGTEAFF	TRBV12-5	TRBJ1-1
CASSVVGTLNTGELFF	TRBV9	TRBJ2-2
CASSARQGSLKLFF	TRBV27	TRBJ1-4